A selection of T cell receptor beta chains follows, all from one sample in a study of graft-versus-host responses after intestinal transplantation. Measured with immunoSEQ multiplex PCR; TCRdb has only the in-frame clones, and not every one. The data contain 95,000 to 100,000 clones, about 83% of them singletons. The sample consisted of PBMCs, taken 255 days after intestinal transplant. The receptors were sampled from a human patient who received an intestinal transplant, so some T cells may come from the graft donor. Each CDR3 is given with its conserved first and last residue. A D gene is named only where the DNA matches it firmly. Expanded clones get a size class; other rows say once, few or many, or leave the size out.

j_call	d_call	v_call	clone_size	cdr3_aa	cdr3_nt
TRBJ2-3	-	TRBV7-9	-	CASSPDIWRDTQYF	TGTGCCAGCAGCCCAGACATATGGAGGGATACGCAGTATTTT
TRBJ2-5	-	TRBV5-5	-	CASSLRREGAQETQYF	TGTGCCAGCAGCCTAAGGAGGGAAGGGGCTCAAGAGACCCAGTACTTC
TRBJ2-7	-	TRBV28	-	CASSFREGGYEQYF	TGTGCCAGCAGTTTCAGGGAGGGGGGCTACGAGCAGTACTTC
TRBJ2-3	TRBD2	TRBV2	-	CASRAGGAQYF	TGTGCCAGCAGAGCGGGGGGGGCGCAGTATTTT
TRBJ1-2	-	TRBV6-1	few	CASSEAGMGSNGYTF	TGTGCCAGCAGTGAAGCCGGGATGGGTAGTAATGGCTACACCTTC
TRBJ2-1	TRBD1	TRBV7-9	-	CASSPVRDSPYNEQFF	TGTGCCAGCAGCCCCGTCCGGGACAGTCCCTACAATGAGCAGTTCTTC
TRBJ2-3	-	TRBV5-1	-	CASSKSDTQYF	TGCGCCAGCAGCAAATCGGATACGCAGTATTTT
TRBJ1-5	TRBD1	TRBV28	-	CASRQGTQPQHF	TGTGCCAGCAGACAGGGGACTCAGCCCCAGCATTTT
TRBJ1-4	-	TRBV5-1	-	CASSVQGSTNEKLFF	TGCGCCAGCAGCGTACAGGGTTCAACTAATGAAAAACTGTTTTTT
TRBJ1-1	-	TRBV2	-	CASKGPYNTEAFF	TGTGCCAGCAAGGGACCGTACAACACTGAAGCTTTCTTT
TRBJ2-7	TRBD2	TRBV28	-	CASSPSGTSYEQYF	TGTGCCAGCAGCCCAAGCGGGACCTCCTACGAGCAGTACTTC
TRBJ2-2	-	TRBV7-9	-	CASSRRFGELFF	TGTGCCAGCAGTCGGCGGTTCGGGGAGCTGTTTTTT
TRBJ1-4	TRBD1	TRBV9	once	CASSTQGSTNEKLFF	TGTGCCAGCAGTACACAGGGGTCCACTAATGAAAAACTGTTTTTT
TRBJ2-3	TRBD1	TRBV19	-	CASSPGQGWTDTQYF	TGTGCCAGTAGTCCGGGACAGGGGTGGACAGATACGCAGTATTTT
TRBJ1-1	-	TRBV28	-	CASSFRGANTEAFF	TGTGCCAGCAGTTTTCGGGGGGCGAACACTGAAGCTTTCTTT
TRBJ2-7	TRBD1	TRBV28	-	CASRGTGSYEQYF	TGTGCCAGCAGAGGGACAGGCTCCTACGAGCAGTACTTC
TRBJ1-2	-	TRBV4-1	-	CASSQDGTSPRYGYTF	TGCGCCAGCAGCCAAGATGGGACAAGCCCGCGCTATGGCTACACCTTC
TRBJ2-1	-	TRBV14	few	CASSRAGGNEQFF	TGTGCCAGCAGCCGTGCAGGCGGCAATGAGCAGTTCTTC
TRBJ2-3	TRBD2	TRBV7-8	-	CASSLFLERGTTDTQYF	TGTGCCAGCAGCTTATTCTTGGAGCGGGGGACCACAGATACGCAGTATTTT
TRBJ2-1	-	TRBV27	-	CASSLEGSSYNEQFF	TGTGCCAGCAGTTTAGAGGGCAGCTCCTACAATGAGCAGTTCTTC
TRBJ2-5	-	TRBV6-1	-	CASSPVGGQRTQYF	TGTGCCAGCAGTCCCGTCGGGGGCCAAAGGACCCAGTACTTC
TRBJ1-2	-	TRBV2	-	CASRTRSEPPPNYGYTF	TGTGCCAGCAGGACCAGGTCGGAGCCCCCGCCCAACTATGGCTACACCTTC
TRBJ1-5	TRBD1	TRBV5-6	-	CASSLGSGGSNQPQHF	TGTGCCAGCAGCTTGGGATCAGGGGGCAGCAATCAGCCCCAGCATTTT
TRBJ2-1	-	TRBV19	few	CASSIVLRGSYNEQFF	TGTGCCAGTAGTATAGTTTTGAGGGGATCTTACAATGAGCAGTTCTTC
TRBJ1-6	-	TRBV6-5	few	CASSYTGTANSPLHF	TGTGCCAGCAGTTACACAGGGACCGCGAATTCACCCCTCCACTTT
TRBJ1-2	-	TRBV28	-	CASSRGRALGYGYTF	TGTGCCAGCAGTCGCGGACGCGCCTTAGGGTATGGCTACACCTTC
TRBJ1-1	-	TRBV5-6	-	CASSLVGLHTEAFF	TGTGCCAGCAGCTTGGTCGGACTTCACACTGAAGCTTTCTTT
TRBJ2-5	-	TRBV7-9	-	CASSSPSGRTQETQYF	TGTGCCAGCAGCTCGCCATCGGGACGTACCCAAGAGACCCAGTACTTC
TRBJ2-1	-	TRBV19	-	CASSIESGSYNEQFF	TGTGCCAGTAGTATAGAATCGGGGTCCTACAATGAGCAGTTCTTC
TRBJ2-1	TRBD2	TRBV29-1	-	CSAELAAYNEQFF	TGCAGCGCGGAACTAGCGGCCTACAATGAGCAGTTCTTC
TRBJ1-5	-	TRBV5-6	-	CASSLWGSRNQPQHF	TGTGCCAGCAGCTTGTGGGGGAGTCGGAATCAGCCCCAGCATTTT
TRBJ2-7	TRBD1	TRBV28	-	CASSPRPGQGGNEQYF	TGTGCCAGCAGCCCCCGTCCGGGACAGGGGGGAAACGAGCAGTACTTC
TRBJ2-3	TRBD2	TRBV7-3	-	CASSLGTSGTQYF	TGTGCCAGCAGCCTCGGGACTAGCGGAACGCAGTATTTT
TRBJ2-1	-	TRBV29-1	once	CSVYPGLYNEQFF	TGCAGCGTTTACCCAGGACTGTACAATGAGCAGTTCTTC
TRBJ1-2	TRBD1	TRBV27	-	CASLSLQGNYGYTF	TGTGCCAGCTTATCACTACAGGGGAACTATGGCTACACCTTC
TRBJ2-3	-	TRBV2	-	CASSDSQRLDTQYF	TGTGCCAGCAGTGATAGTCAGCGCCTAGATACGCAGTATTTT
TRBJ1-3	-	TRBV11-2	once	CASSYHEGGNTIYF	TGTGCCAGCAGCTACCACGAAGGAGGAAACACCATATATTTT
TRBJ2-7	TRBD1	TRBV4-2	-	CASSQRTGVYEQYF	TGTGCCAGCAGCCAACGGACAGGGGTCTACGAGCAGTACTTC
TRBJ1-2	-	TRBV6-4	-	CASRQGANYGYTF	TGTGCCAGCAGGCAGGGCGCTAACTATGGCTACACCTTC
TRBJ2-5	-	TRBV18	-	CASSPPAREETQYF	TGTGCCAGCTCACCACCGGCTAGGGAAGAGACCCAGTACTTC
TRBJ1-3	TRBD1	TRBV5-4	-	CASSGRDRGENTIYF	TGTGCCAGCAGCGGACGGGACAGGGGAGAGAACACCATATATTTT
TRBJ1-3	TRBD1	TRBV28	few	CASSFLDRPPSGNTIYF	TGTGCCAGCAGTTTTTTGGACAGGCCCCCCTCTGGAAACACCATATATTTT
TRBJ2-1	-	TRBV27	-	CASSLPGFGLDEQFF	TGTGCCAGCAGTTTACCAGGGTTTGGTCTCGATGAGCAGTTCTTC
TRBJ2-7	-	TRBV7-8	-	CASSFLGPGDYEQYF	TGTGCCAGCAGCTTCCTAGGACCGGGGGACTACGAGCAGTACTTC
TRBJ2-5	TRBD2	TRBV30	-	CAWRASGGLGETQYF	TGTGCCTGGAGAGCTAGCGGGGGGTTAGGAGAGACCCAGTACTTC
TRBJ1-5	-	TRBV19	-	CASSIPGDQPQHF	TGTGCCAGTAGTATACCCGGTGATCAGCCCCAGCATTTT
TRBJ2-3	-	TRBV9	-	CASSVEASTDTQYF	TGTGCCAGCAGCGTAGAGGCTAGCACAGATACGCAGTATTTT
TRBJ2-3	-	TRBV7-2	few	CASSSALGTQYF	TGTGCCAGCAGCTCGGCGTTAGGAACGCAGTATTTT
TRBJ1-1	TRBD1	TRBV27	-	CATSGTGGRVAFF	TGTGCCACCTCCGGGACAGGGGGCCGCGTAGCTTTCTTT
TRBJ2-3	-	TRBV9	-	CASNLPQGGEDTQYF	TGTGCCAGCAACCTCCCGCAGGGGGGGGAGGATACGCAGTATTTT
TRBJ1-5	-	TRBV19	-	CASSIQGGNQPQHF	TGTGCCAGTAGTATACAGGGAGGCAATCAGCCCCAGCATTTT
TRBJ2-7	-	TRBV28	-	CASSLMAGPPSYEQYF	TGTGCCAGCAGTTTAATGGCGGGCCCGCCTAGCTACGAGCAGTACTTC
TRBJ2-2	TRBD1	TRBV7-8	few	CASSTGTGGTGELFF	TGTGCCAGCAGCACTGGGACAGGGGGCACCGGGGAGCTGTTTTTT
TRBJ2-1	TRBD2	TRBV11-2	-	CASSSSSGGVYEQFF	TGTGCCAGCAGCTCGTCAAGCGGGGGGGTCTATGAGCAGTTCTTC